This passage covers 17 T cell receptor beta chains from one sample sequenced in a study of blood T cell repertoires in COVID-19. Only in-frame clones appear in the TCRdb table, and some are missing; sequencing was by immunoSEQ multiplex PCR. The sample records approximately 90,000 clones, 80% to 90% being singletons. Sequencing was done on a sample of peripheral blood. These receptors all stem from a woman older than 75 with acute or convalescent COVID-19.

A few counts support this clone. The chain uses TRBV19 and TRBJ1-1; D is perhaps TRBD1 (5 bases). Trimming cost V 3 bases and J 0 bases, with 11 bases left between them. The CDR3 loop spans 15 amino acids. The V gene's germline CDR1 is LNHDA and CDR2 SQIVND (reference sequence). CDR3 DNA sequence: TGTGCCAGTAGTATGGTGGGGGGGTTGAACACTGAAGCTTTCTTT. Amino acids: CASSMVGGLNTEAFF.

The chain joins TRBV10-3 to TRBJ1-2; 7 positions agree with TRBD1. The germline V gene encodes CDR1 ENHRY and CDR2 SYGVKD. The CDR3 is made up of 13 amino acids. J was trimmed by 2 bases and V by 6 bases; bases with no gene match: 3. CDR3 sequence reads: CAIRVGQNYGYTF. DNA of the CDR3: TGTGCCATCAGGGTGGGACAGAACTATGGCTACACCTTC.

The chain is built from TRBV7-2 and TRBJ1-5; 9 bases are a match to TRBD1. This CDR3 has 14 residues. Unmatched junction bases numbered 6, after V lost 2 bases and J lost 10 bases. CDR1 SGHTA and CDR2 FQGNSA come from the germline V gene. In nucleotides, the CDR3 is TGTGCCAGCAGCTTAAAAGGACAGGGGTCACCCCAGCATTTT. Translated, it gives CASSLKGQGSPQHF.

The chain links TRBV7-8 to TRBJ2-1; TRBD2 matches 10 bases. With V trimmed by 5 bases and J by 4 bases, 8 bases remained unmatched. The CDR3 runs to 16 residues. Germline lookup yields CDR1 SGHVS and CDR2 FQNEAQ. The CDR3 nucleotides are TGTGCCAGCAGCACTGCTAGCGGGAGCTTGTACAATGAGCAGTTCTTC. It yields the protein CASSTASGSLYNEQFF.

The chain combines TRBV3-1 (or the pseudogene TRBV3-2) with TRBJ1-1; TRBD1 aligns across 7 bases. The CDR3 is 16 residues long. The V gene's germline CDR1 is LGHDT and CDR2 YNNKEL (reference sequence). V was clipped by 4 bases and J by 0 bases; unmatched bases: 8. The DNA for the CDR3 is TGTGCCAGCAGCCCAGAAATCGGGACAGTGAACACTGAAGCTTTCTTT. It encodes CASSPEIGTVNTEAFF.

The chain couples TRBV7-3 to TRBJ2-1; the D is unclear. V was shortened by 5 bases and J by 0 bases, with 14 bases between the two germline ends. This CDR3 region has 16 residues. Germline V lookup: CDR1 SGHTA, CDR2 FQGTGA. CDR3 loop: CASSPGASRSYNEQFF. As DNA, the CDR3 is TGTGCCAGCAGCCCCGGTGCCTCCCGCTCCTACAATGAGCAGTTCTTC.

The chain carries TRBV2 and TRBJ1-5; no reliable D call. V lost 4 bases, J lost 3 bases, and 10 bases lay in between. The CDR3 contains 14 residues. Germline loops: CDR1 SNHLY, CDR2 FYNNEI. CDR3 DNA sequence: TGTGCCAGCAGTGGAAGTGACATCAATCAGCCCCAGCATTTT. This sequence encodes CASSGSDINQPQHF.

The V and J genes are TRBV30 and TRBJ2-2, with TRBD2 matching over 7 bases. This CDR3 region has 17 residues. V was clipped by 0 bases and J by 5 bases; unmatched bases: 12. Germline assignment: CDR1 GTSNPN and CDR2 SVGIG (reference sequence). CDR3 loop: CAWSVRAGALPTGELFF. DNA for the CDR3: TGTGCCTGGAGTGTACGGGCGGGAGCCCTCCCTACCGGGGAGCTGTTTTTT.

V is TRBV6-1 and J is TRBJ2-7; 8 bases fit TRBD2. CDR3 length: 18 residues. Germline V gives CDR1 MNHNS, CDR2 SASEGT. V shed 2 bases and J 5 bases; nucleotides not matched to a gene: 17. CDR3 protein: CASSELGVAGTVIDEQYF. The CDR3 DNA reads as TGTGCCAGCAGTGAATTAGGGGTAGCGGGGACCGTTATCGACGAGCAGTACTTC.

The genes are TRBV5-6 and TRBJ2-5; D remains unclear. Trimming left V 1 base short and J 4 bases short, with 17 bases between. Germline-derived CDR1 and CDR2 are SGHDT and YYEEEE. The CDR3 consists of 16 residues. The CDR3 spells CASSLSQVSGGETQYF. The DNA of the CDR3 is TGTGCCAGCAGCTTGTCCCAGGTGTCAGGTGGAGAGACCCAGTACTTC.

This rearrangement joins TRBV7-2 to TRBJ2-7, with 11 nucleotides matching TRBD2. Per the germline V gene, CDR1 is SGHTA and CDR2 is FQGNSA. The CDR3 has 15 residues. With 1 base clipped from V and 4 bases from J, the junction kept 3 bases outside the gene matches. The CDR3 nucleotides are TGTGCCAGCAGCTTAGGGGCTAGCGGGGGGTACGAGCAGTACTTC. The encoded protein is CASSLGASGGYEQYF.

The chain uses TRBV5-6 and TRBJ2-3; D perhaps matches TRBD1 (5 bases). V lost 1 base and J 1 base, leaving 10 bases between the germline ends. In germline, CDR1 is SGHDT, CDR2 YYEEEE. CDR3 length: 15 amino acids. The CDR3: CASSLPGMGTDTQYF. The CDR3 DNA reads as TGTGCCAGCAGCTTGCCAGGGATGGGCACAGATACGCAGTATTTT.

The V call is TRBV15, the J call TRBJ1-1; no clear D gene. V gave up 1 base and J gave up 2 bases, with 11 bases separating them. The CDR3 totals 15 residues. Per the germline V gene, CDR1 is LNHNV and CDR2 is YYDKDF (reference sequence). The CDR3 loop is CATSRVVVLNTEAFF. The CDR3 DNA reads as TGTGCCACCAGCAGAGTGGTAGTATTAAACACTGAAGCTTTCTTT.

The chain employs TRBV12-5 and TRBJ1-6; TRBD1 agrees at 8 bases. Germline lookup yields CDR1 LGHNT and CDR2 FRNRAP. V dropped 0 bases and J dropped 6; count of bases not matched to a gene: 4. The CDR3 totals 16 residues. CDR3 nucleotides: TGTGCTAGTGGTTTGGTAGGGGGACAGGCTAATTCACCCCTCCACTTT. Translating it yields CASGLVGGQANSPLHF.

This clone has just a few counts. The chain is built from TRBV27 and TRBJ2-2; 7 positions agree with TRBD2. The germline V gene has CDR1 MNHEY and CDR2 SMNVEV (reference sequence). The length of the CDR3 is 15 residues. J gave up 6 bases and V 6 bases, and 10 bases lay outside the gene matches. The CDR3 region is CASSPTRLAPGELFF. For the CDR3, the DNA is TGTGCCAGCAGCCCAACCCGACTAGCCCCCGGGGAGCTGTTTTTT.

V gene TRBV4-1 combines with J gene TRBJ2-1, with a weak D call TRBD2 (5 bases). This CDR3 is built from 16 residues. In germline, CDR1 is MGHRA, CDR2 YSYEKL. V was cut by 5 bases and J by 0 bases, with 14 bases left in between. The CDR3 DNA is TGCGCCAGCAGCGTTAGGACTTTAAGCTCCTACAATGAGCAGTTCTTC. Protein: CASSVRTLSSYNEQFF.

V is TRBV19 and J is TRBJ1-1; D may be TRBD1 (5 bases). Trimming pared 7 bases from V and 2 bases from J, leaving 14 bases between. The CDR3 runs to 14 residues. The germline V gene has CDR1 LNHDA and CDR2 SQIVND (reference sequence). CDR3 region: CASKGPGGNTEAFF. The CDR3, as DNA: TGTGCCAGTAAGGGCCCCGGGGGTAACACTGAAGCTTTCTTT.